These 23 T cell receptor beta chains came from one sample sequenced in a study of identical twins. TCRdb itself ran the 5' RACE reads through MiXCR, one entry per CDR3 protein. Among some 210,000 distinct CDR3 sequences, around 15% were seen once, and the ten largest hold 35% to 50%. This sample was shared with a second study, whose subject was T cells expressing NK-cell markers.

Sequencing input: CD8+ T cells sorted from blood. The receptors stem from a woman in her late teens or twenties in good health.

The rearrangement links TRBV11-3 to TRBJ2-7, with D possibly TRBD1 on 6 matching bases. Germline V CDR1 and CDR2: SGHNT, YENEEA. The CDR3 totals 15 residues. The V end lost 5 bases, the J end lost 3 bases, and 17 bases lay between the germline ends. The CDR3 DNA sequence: TGTGCCAGCAGCCCACTAACAGGGTATTTCTACGAGCAGTACTTC. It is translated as CASSPLTGYFYEQYF.

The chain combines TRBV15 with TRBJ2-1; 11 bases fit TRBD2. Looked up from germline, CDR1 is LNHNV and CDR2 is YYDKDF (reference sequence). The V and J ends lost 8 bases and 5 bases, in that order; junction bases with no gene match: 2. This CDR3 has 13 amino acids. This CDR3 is CATGTSGDNEQFF. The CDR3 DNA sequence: TGTGCCACCGGGACTAGCGGCGACAATGAGCAGTTCTTC.

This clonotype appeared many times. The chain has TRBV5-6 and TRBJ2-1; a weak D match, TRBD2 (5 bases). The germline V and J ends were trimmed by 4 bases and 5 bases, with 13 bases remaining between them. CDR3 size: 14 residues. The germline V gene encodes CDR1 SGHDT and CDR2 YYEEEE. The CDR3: CASSGLIQNNEQFF. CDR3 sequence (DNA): TGTGCCAGCAGCGGACTGATTCAGAACAATGAGCAGTTCTTC.

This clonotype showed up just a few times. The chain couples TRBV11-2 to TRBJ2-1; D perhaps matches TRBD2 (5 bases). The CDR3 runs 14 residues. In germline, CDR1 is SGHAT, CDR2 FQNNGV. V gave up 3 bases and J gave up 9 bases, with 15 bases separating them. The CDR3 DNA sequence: TGTGCCAGCAGCTTGTGGGAGAAGCTCGGTGAGCAGTTCTTC. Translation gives CASSLWEKLGEQFF.

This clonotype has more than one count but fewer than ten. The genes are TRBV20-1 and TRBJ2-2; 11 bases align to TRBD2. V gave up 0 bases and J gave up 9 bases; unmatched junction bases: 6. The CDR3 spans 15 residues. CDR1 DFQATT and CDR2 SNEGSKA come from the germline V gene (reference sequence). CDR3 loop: CSARDETSGSWELFF. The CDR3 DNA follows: TGCAGTGCTAGAGATGAAACTAGCGGGAGTTGGGAGCTGTTTTTT.

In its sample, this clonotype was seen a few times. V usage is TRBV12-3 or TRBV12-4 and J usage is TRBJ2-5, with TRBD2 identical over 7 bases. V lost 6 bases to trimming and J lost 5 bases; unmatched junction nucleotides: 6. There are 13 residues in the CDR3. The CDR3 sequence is CASSRPGGETQYF. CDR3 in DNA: TGTGCCAGCAGCCGTCCGGGGGGTGAGACCCAGTACTTC.

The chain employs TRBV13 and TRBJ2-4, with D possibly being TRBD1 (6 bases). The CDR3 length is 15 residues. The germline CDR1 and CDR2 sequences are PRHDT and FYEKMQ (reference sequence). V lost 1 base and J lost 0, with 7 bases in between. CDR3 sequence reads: CASSLEGEAKNIQYF. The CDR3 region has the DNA TGTGCCAGCAGCTTAGAGGGGGAAGCCAAAAACATTCAGTACTTC.

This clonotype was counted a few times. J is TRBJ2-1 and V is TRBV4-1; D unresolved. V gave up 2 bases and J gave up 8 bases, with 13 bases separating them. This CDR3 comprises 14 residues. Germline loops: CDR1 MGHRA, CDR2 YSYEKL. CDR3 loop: CASSQRRDQDEQFF. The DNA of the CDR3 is TGCGCCAGCAGCCAACGTCGAGATCAAGATGAGCAGTTCTTC.

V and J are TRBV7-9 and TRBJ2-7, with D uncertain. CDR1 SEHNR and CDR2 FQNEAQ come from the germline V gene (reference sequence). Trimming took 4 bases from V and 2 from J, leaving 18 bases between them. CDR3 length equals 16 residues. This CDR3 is CASSSPTASKAYEQYF. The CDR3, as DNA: TGTGCCAGCAGCTCCCCGACGGCATCGAAGGCCTACGAGCAGTACTTC.

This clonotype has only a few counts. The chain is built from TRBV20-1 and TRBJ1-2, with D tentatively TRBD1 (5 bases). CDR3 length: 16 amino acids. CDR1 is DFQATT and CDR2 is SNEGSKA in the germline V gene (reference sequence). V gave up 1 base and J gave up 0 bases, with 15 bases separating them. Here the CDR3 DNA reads TGCAGTGCTAGAGGGGGGACGGGACCAGCTAACTATGGCTACACCTTC. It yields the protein CSARGGTGPANYGYTF.

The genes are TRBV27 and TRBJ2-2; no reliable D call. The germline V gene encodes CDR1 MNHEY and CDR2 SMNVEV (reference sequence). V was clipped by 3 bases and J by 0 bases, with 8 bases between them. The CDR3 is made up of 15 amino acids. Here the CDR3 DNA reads TGTGCCAGCAGTTTCTTGTTTGCGAACACCGGGGAGCTGTTTTTT. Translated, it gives CASSFLFANTGELFF.

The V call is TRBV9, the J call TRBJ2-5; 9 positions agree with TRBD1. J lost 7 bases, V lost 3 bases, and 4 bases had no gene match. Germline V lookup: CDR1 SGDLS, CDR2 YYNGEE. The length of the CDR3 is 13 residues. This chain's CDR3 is CASSARTGATQYF. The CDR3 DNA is TGTGCCAGCAGCGCAAGGACAGGGGCGACCCAGTACTTC. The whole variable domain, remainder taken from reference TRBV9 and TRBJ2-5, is DSGVTQTPKHLITATGQRVTLRCSPRSGDLSVYWYQQSLDQGLQFLIQYYNGEERAKGNILERFSAQQFPDLHSELNLSSLELGDSALYFCASSARTGATQYFGPGTRLLVL.

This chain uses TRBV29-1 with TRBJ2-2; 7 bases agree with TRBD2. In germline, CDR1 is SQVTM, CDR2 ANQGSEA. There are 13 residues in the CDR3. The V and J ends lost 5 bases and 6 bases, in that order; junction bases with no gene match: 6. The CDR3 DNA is TGCAGCGTTCAGACTAGCCCCCCCGGGGAGCTGTTTTTT. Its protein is CSVQTSPPGELFF.

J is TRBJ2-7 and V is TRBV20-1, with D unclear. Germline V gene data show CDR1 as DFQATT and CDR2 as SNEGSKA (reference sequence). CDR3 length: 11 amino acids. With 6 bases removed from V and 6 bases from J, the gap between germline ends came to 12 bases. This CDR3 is CSAQFISEQYF. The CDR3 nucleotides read TGCAGTGCCCAGTTCATTAGCGAGCAGTACTTC.

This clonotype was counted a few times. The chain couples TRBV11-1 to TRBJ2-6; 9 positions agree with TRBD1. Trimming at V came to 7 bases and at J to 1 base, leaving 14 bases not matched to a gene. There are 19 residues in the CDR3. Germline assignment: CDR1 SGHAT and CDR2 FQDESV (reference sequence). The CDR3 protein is CASNLDPGQGSSGANVLTF. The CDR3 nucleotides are TGTGCCAGCAACCTCGACCCGGGACAGGGTAGTTCTGGGGCCAACGTCCTGACTTTC.

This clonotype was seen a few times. The CDR3, as DNA: TGTGCCAGCAGCCCAAGGACTAGCGGGCCGTACAATGAGCAGTTCTTC. As protein: CASSPRTSGPYNEQFF. The V gene is TRBV9, the J gene TRBJ2-1, with TRBD2 matching 11 bases. The CDR3 contains 16 residues. Germline CDR1 reads SGDLS; CDR2 reads YYNGEE. Losses at the gene ends were 4 bases for V and 4 bases for J; bases not matched to a gene: 7.

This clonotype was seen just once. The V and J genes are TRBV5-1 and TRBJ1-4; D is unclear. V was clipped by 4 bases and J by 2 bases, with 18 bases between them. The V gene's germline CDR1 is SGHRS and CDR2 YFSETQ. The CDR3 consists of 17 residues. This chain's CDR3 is CASSIGRESVTNEKLFF. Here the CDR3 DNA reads TGCGCCAGCAGCATCGGACGCGAGAGTGTGACTAATGAAAAACTGTTTTTT.

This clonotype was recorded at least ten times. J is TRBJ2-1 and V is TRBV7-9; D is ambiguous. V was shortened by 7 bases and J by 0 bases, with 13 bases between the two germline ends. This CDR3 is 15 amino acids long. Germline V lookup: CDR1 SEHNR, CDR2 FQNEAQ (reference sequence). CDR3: CASTRSESSYNEQFF. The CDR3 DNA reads TGTGCCAGCACCAGAAGTGAGAGCTCCTACAATGAGCAGTTCTTC.

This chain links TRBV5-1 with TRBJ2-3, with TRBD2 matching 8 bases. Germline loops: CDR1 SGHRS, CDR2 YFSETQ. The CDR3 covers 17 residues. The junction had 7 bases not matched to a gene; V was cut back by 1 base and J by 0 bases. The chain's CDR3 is CASSLFVLAESTDTQYF. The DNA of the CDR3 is TGCGCCAGCAGCTTGTTTGTACTAGCGGAAAGCACAGATACGCAGTATTTT.

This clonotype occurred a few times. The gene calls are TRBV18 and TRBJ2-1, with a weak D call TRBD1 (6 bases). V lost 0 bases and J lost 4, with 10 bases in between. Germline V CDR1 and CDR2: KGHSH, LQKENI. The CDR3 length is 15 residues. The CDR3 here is CASSPPWGLYNEQFF. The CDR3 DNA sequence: TGTGCCAGCTCACCACCGTGGGGGCTTTACAATGAGCAGTTCTTC.

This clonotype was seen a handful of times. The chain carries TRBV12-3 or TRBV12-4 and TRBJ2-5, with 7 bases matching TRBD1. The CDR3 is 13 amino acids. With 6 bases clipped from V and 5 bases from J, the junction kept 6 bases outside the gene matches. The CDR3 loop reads CASRTGRRETQYF. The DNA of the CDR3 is TGTGCCAGCAGGACAGGGCGTCGGGAGACCCAGTACTTC.

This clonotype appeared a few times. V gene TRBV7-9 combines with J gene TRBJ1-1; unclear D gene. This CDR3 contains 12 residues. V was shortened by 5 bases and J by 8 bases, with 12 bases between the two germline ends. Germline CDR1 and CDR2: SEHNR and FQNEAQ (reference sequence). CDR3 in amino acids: CASSDSTAEAFF. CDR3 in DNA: TGTGCCAGCAGCGACTCGACGGCGGAAGCTTTCTTT.

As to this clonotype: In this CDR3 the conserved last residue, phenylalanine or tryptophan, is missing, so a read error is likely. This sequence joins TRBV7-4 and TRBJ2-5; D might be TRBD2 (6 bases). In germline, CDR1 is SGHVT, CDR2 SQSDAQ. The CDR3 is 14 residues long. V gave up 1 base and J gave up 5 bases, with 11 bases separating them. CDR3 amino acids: CASSLVWEAETQYL. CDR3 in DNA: TGTGCCAGCAGCTTAGTTTGGGAGGCGGAGACCCAGTACCTC.